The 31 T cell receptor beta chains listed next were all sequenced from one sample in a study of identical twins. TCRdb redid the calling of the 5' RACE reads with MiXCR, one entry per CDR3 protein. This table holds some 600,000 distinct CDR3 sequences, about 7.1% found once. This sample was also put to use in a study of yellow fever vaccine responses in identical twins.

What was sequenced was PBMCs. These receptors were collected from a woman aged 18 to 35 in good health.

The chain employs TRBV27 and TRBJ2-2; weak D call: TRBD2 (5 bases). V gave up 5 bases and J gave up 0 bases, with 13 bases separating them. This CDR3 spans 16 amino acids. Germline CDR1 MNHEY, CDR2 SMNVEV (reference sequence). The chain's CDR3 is CASSQTGSANTGELFF. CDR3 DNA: TGTGCCAGCAGTCAAACGGGGTCGGCGAACACCGGGGAGCTGTTTTTT.

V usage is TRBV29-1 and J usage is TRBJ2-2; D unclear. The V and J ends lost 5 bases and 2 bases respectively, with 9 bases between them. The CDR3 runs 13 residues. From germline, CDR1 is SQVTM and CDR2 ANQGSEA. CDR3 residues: CSVQRANTGELFF. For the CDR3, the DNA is TGCAGCGTTCAACGGGCCAACACCGGGGAGCTGTTTTTT.

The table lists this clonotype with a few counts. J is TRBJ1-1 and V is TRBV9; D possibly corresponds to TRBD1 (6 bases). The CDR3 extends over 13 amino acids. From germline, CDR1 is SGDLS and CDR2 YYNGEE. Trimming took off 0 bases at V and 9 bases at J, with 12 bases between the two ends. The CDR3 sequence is CASSVGGGTQAFF. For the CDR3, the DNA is TGTGCCAGCAGCGTAGGGGGGGGGACACAAGCTTTCTTT.

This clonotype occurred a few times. The CDR3 DNA sequence: TGCAGCGCCCTCCGGGCCCTTGGGGATACGCAGTATTTT. Its protein is CSALRALGDTQYF. This rearrangement joins TRBV29-1 to TRBJ2-3, with D unresolved. Trimming removed 7 bases at V and 6 bases at J, with 17 bases between. CDR1 is SQVTM, CDR2 ANQGSEA, per germline. The CDR3 totals 13 residues.

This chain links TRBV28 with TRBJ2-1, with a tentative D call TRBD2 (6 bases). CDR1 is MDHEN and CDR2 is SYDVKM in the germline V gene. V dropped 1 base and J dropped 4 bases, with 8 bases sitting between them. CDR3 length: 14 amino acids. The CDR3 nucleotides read TGTGCCAGCAGTTTATTCGGGGGATACAATGAGCAGTTCTTC. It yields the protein CASSLFGGYNEQFF.

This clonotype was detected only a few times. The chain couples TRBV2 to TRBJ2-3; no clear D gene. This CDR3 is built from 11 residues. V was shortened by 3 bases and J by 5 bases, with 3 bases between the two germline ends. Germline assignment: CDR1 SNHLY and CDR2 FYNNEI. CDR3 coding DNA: TGTGCCAGCAGTGACCTAGATACGCAGTATTTT. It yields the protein CASSDLDTQYF. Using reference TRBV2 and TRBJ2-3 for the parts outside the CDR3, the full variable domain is EPEVTQTPSHQVTQMGQEVILRCVPISNHLYFYWYRQILGQKVEFLVSFYNNEISEKSEIFDDQFSVERPDGSNFTLKIRSTKLEDSAMYFCASSDLDTQYFGPGTRLTVL.

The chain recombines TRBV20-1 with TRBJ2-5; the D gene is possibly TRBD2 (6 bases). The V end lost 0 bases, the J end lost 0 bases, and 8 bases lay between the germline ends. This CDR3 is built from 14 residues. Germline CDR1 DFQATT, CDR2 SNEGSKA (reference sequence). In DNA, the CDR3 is TGCAGTGCTAGAGATCGGACTAACCAAGAGACCCAGTACTTC. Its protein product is CSARDRTNQETQYF.

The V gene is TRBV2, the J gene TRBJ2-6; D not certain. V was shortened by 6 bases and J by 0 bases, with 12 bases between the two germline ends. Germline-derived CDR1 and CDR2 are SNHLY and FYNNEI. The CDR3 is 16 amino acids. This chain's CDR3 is CASRPALLSGANVLTF. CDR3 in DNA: TGTGCCAGCAGGCCGGCCCTGCTCTCTGGGGCCAACGTCCTGACTTTC.

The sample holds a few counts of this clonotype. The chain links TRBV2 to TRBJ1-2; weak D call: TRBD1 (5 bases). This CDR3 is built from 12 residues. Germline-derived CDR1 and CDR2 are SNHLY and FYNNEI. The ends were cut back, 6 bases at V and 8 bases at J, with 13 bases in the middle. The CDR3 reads CASRPTVQGYTF. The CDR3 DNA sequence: TGTGCCAGCAGGCCGACAGTCCAGGGCTACACCTTC.

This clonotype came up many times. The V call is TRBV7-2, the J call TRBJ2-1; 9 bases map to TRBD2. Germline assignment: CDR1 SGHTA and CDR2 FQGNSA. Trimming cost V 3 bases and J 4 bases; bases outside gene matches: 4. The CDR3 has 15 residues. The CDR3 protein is CASSFSGGNYNEQFF. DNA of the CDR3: TGTGCCAGCAGCTTTAGCGGGGGAAATTACAATGAGCAGTTCTTC.

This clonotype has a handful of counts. Here the CDR3 DNA reads TGTGCCAGCAGCTTAGTGTTGGATCAAAGCACAGATACGCAGTATTTT. Its protein product is CASSLVLDQSTDTQYF. V gene TRBV13 combines with J gene TRBJ2-3; D gene unclear. The CDR3 length is 16 residues. Germline V gene sequence: CDR1 PRHDT, CDR2 FYEKMQ (reference sequence). V was shortened by 1 base and J by 0 bases, with 11 bases between the two germline ends.

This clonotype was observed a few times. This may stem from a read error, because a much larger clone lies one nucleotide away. CDR3 sequence reads: CASSERANTEAFF. Here the CDR3 DNA reads TGTGCCAGCAGTGAAAGGGCGAACACTGAAGCTTTCTTT. The V and J genes are TRBV6-1 and TRBJ1-1; no definite D call. This CDR3 is built from 13 residues. Germline V gene lookup returns CDR1 MNHNS and CDR2 SASEGT. V lost 2 bases and J 1 base, leaving 5 bases between the germline ends.

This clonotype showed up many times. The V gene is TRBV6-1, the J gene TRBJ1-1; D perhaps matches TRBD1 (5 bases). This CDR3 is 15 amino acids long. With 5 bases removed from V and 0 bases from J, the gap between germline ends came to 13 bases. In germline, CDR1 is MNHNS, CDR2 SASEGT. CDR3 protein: CASSPPGRMNTEAFF. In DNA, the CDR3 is TGTGCCAGCAGTCCTCCGGGACGTATGAACACTGAAGCTTTCTTT.

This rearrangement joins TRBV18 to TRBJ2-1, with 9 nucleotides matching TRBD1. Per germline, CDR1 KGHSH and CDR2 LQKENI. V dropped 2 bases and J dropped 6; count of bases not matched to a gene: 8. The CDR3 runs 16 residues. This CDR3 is CASSPSLTGGANEQFF. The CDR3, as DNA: TGTGCCAGCTCACCATCATTGACAGGGGGAGCCAATGAGCAGTTCTTC.

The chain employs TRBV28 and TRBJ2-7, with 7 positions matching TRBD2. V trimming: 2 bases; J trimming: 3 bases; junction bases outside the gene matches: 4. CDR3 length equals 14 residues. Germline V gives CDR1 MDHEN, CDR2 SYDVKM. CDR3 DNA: TGTGCCAGCAGTTTACAGCGCGGGGGCTACGAGCAGTACTTC. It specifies CASSLQRGGYEQYF.

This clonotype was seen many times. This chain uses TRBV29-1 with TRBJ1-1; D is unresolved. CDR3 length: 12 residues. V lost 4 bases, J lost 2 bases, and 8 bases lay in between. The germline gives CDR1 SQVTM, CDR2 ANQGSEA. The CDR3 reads CSVAGRNTEAFF. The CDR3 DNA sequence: TGCAGCGTTGCAGGCCGTAACACTGAAGCTTTCTTT.

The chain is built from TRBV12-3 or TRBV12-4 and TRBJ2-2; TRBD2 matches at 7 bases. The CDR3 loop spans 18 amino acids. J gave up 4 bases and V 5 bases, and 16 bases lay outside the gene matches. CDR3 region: CASSMSGQRDPTTGELFF. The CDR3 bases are TGTGCCAGCAGTATGAGTGGCCAGCGGGATCCGACCACCGGGGAGCTGTTTTTT.

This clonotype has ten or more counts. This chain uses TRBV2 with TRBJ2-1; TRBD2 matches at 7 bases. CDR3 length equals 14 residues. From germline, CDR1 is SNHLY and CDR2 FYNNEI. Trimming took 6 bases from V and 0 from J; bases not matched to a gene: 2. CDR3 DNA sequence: TGTGCCAGCAGCCGGGACTACTCCTACAATGAGCAGTTCTTC. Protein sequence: CASSRDYSYNEQFF. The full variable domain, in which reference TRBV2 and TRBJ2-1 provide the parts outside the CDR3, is EPEVTQTPSHQVTQMGQEVILRCVPISNHLYFYWYRQILGQKVEFLVSFYNNEISEKSEIFDDQFSVERPDGSNFTLKIRSTKLEDSAMYFCASSRDYSYNEQFFGPGTRLTVL.

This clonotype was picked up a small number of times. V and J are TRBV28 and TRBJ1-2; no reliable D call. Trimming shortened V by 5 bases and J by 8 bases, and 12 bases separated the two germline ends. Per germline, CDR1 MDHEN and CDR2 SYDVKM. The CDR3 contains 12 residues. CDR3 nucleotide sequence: TGTGCCAGCAGTCCCGCGGTCTCGGGCTACACCTTC. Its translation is CASSPAVSGYTF.

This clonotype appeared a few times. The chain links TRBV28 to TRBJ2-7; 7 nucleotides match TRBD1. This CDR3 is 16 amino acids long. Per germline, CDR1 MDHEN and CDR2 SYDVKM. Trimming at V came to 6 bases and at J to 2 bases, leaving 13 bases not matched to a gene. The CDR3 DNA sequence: TGTGCCAGCAGCCTTAAACACAGGGGCTCACCCTACGAGCAGTACTTC. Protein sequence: CASSLKHRGSPYEQYF.

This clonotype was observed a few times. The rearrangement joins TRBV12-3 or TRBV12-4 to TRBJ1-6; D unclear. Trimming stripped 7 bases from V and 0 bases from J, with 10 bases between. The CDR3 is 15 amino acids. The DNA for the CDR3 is TGTGCCAGCAAAACCTCGAGCTCCTATAATTCACCCCTCCACTTT. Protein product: CASKTSSSYNSPLHF.

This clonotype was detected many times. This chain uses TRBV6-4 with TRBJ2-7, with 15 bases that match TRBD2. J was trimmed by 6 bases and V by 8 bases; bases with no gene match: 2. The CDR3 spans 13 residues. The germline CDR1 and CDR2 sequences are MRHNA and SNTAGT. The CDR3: CASGTSGRCEQYF. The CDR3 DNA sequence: TGTGCCAGCGGGACTAGCGGGAGGTGCGAGCAGTACTTC.

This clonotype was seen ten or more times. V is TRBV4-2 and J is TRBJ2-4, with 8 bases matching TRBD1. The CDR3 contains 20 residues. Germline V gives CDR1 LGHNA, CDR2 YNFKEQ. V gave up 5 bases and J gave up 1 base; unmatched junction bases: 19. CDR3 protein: CASSGGQVPQTPGAKNIQYF. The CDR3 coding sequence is TGTGCCAGCAGCGGGGGACAGGTGCCACAAACCCCTGGGGCCAAAAACATTCAGTACTTC.

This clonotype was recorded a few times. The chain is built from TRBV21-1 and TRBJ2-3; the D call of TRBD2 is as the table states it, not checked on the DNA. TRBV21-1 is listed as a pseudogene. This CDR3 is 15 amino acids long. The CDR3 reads CASSILAGRTDTQYF. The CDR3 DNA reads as TGTGCCAGCAGCATCCTAGCGGGGCGTACAGATACGCAGTATTTT.

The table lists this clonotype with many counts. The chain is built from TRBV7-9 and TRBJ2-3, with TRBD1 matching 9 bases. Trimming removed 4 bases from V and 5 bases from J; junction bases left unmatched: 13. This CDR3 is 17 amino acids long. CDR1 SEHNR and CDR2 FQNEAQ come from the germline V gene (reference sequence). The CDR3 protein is CASSSPTASTGGDTQYF. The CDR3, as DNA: TGTGCCAGCAGCTCACCAACGGCGTCGACAGGGGGAGATACGCAGTATTTT.

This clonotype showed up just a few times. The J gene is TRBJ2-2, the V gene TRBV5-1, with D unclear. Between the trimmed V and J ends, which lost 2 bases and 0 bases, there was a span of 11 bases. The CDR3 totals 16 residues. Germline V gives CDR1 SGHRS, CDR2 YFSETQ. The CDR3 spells CASSFGSHSNTGELFF. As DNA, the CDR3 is TGCGCCAGCAGCTTTGGGTCTCACTCGAACACCGGGGAGCTGTTTTTT.

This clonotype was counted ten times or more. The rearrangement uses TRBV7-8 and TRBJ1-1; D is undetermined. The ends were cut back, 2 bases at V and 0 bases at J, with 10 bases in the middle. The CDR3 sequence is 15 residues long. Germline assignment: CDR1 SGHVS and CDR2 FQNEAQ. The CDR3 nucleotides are TGTGCCAGCAGCTTACGGAGGGATCTGAACACTGAAGCTTTCTTT. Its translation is CASSLRRDLNTEAFF.

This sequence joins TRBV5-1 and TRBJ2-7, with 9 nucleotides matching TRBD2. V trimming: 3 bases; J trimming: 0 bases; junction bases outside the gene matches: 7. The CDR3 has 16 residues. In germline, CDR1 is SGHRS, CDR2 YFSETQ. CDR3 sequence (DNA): TGCGCCAGCAGCTCGAATAGCGGGAGCAGCTCCTACGAGCAGTACTTC. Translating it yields CASSSNSGSSSYEQYF.

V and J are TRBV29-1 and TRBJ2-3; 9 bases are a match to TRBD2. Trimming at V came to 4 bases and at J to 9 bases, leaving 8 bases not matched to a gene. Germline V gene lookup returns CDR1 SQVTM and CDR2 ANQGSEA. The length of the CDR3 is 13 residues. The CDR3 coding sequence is TGCAGCGTTGTAACCGCGGGGGGGTTGACGCAGTATTTT. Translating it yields CSVVTAGGLTQYF.

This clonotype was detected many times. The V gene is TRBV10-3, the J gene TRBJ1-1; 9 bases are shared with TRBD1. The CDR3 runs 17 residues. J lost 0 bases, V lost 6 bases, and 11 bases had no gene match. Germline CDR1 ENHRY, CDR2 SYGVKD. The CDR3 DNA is TGTGCCATCAGGCCACGACAGGGGGATTCCATGAACACTGAAGCTTTCTTT. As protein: CAIRPRQGDSMNTEAFF.

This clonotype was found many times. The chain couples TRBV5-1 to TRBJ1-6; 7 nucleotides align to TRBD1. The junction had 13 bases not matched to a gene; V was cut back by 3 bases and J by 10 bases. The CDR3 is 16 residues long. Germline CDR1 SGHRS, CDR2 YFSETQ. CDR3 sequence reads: CASSSTQPTGESPLHF. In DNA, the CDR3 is TGCGCCAGCAGCTCCACCCAACCTACAGGGGAATCACCCCTCCACTTT. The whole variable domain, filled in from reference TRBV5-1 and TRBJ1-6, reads KAGVTQTPRYLIKTRGQQVTLSCSPISGHRSVSWYQQTPGQGLQFLFEYFSETQRNKGNFPGRFSGRQFSNSRSEMNVSTLELGDSALYLCASSSTQPTGESPLHFGNGTRLTVT.